These 28 T cell receptor beta chains came from one sample sequenced in a study of shared clonotypes between healthy human individuals. Libraries were prepared by immunoSEQ multiplex PCR; TCRdb keeps only in-frame clonotypes and omits some of them. This table has nearly 1,000,000 clones, over 60% appearing once. Sequencing was done on a sample of memory CD4+ T cells sorted from blood. Subset of the sample: CD45RA-negative fraction. The receptors derive from a man aged 18 to 35 in good health.

The chain combines TRBV6-6 with TRBJ2-1; the match to TRBD2 covers 12 bases. This CDR3 comprises 15 residues. V shed 7 bases, J shed 6 bases, and the junction held 7 bases outside the gene matches. Germline CDR1 reads MNHNY; CDR2 reads SVGAGI (reference sequence). CDR3 sequence: CASTILAGGPNEQFF. CDR3 coding DNA: TGTGCCAGCACGATACTAGCGGGGGGCCCCAATGAGCAGTTCTTC.

The CDR3 nucleotides are TGTGCCATCAGTGAGGGCAGGGTAGTGGCCGGGGAGCTGTTTTTT. It codes for CAISEGRVVAGELFF. The chain joins TRBV10-3 to TRBJ2-2, with D maybe TRBD1 (5 bases). This CDR3 comprises 15 residues. Germline lookup yields CDR1 ENHRY and CDR2 SYGVKD. Trimming shortened V by 2 bases and J by 6 bases, and 13 bases separated the two germline ends.

The chain carries TRBV25-1 and TRBJ2-6, with D uncertain. With 2 bases removed from V and 0 bases from J, the gap between germline ends came to 8 bases. Germline assignment: CDR1 MGHDK and CDR2 SYGVNS. The CDR3 length is 16 residues. CDR3 nucleotides: TGTGCCAGCAGTGAAGCAGGCAGCTCTGGGGCCAACGTCCTGACTTTC. Translated, it gives CASSEAGSSGANVLTF.

The V gene is TRBV7-2, the J gene TRBJ2-3; 7 nucleotides match TRBD2. The CDR3 is 15 amino acids. Germline loops: CDR1 SGHTA, CDR2 FQGNSA. Losses at the gene ends were 5 bases for V and 2 bases for J; bases not matched to a gene: 7. The CDR3 loop is CASSVGGLLTDTQYF. In DNA, the CDR3 is TGTGCCAGCAGCGTCGGGGGGTTACTCACAGATACGCAGTATTTT.

The table lists this clone with a few counts. This sample includes further DNA sequences coding for the same CDR3. The chain employs TRBV2 and TRBJ2-7; D may be TRBD2 (5 bases). This CDR3 is 12 amino acids long. Per germline, CDR1 SNHLY and CDR2 FYNNEI. The V and J ends lost 4 bases and 3 bases respectively, with 7 bases between them. Written as DNA, the CDR3 is TGTGCCAGCAGTGCAACTAGCTACGAGCAGTACTTC. It specifies CASSATSYEQYF.

The chain links TRBV2 to TRBJ2-3; no reliable D call. Germline lookup yields CDR1 SNHLY and CDR2 FYNNEI. The ends were cut back, 6 bases at V and 6 bases at J, with 7 bases in the middle. The CDR3 loop spans 11 amino acids. The CDR3 loop reads CASRTADTQYF. For the CDR3, the DNA is TGTGCCAGCAGGACCGCGGATACGCAGTATTTT.

The CDR3 spells CASSWRETQYF. CDR3 sequence (DNA): TGTGCCAGCAGCTGGCGGGAGACCCAGTACTTC. The V and J genes are TRBV5-6 and TRBJ2-5; D gene ambiguous. The CDR3 spans 11 residues. Trimming shortened V by 3 bases and J by 5 bases, and 5 bases separated the two germline ends. Germline CDR1 is SGHDT and CDR2 is YYEEEE.

V is TRBV6-6 and J is TRBJ1-1; 10 bases map to TRBD1. This CDR3 spans 16 amino acids. Germline assignment: CDR1 MNHNY and CDR2 SVGAGI (reference sequence). V was clipped by 2 bases and J by 3 bases; unmatched bases: 6. This CDR3 reads CASSYRRTGGDTEAFF. The CDR3 DNA follows: TGTGCCAGCAGTTACCGTAGGACAGGGGGGGACACTGAAGCTTTCTTT.

About this clone: At one end, the junction sequence differs from germline, possibly due to a read error. V is TRBV7-9 and J is TRBJ2-3, with unresolved D. The CDR3 totals 12 residues. CDR1 is SEHNR and CDR2 is FQNEAQ in the germline V gene (reference sequence). In DNA, the CDR3 is TGTGCCAGCAGCTTAGATTTGGGCGCCTGGGATTTT. It translates to CASSLDLGAWDF.

CDR3 sequence: CASSTRDRGLNYGYTF. CDR3 DNA: TGCGCCAGCAGCACCCGGGACAGGGGGCTTAACTATGGCTACACCTTC. This chain links TRBV4-1 with TRBJ1-2, with 12 bases matching TRBD1. The V gene end was trimmed by 5 bases and the J gene end by 1 base; junction bases not matched to a gene: 5. The germline V gene encodes CDR1 MGHRA and CDR2 YSYEKL. CDR3 length equals 16 residues.

This chain connects TRBV7-2 to TRBJ1-1, with no clear D. V was shortened by 3 bases and J by 3 bases, with 8 bases between the two germline ends. Germline values: CDR1 SGHTA, CDR2 FQGNSA. The CDR3 covers 13 residues. The CDR3 loop is CASSFRRDTEAFF. CDR3 sequence (DNA): TGTGCCAGCAGCTTTCGCCGGGACACTGAAGCTTTCTTT.

This clone came up once. The V call is TRBV7-2, the J call TRBJ2-5; D ambiguous. With 1 base removed from V and 5 bases from J, the gap between germline ends came to 14 bases. Per the germline V gene, CDR1 is SGHTA and CDR2 is FQGNSA. This CDR3 comprises 15 residues. The CDR3 protein is CASSLDSHPTETQYF. The CDR3, as DNA: TGTGCCAGCAGCTTAGACAGCCACCCTACGGAGACCCAGTACTTC.

This clone was counted a single time. The gene calls are TRBV18 and TRBJ2-3; D assignment may be TRBD1 or TRBD2 (5 bases each). Trimming took off 5 bases at V and 6 bases at J, with 9 bases between the two ends. CDR1 is KGHSH and CDR2 is LQKENI in the germline V gene. This CDR3 has 12 amino acids. CDR3 in amino acids: CASSGDVDTQYF. CDR3 DNA: TGTGCCAGCTCAGGGGACGTTGATACGCAGTATTTT.

V is TRBV19 and J is TRBJ1-5, with D perhaps TRBD1 (6 bases). Germline V lookup: CDR1 LNHDA, CDR2 SQIVND (reference sequence). The CDR3 contains 17 residues. The germline V and J ends were trimmed by 4 bases and 1 base, with 17 bases remaining between them. Here the CDR3 DNA reads TGTGCCAGTAGTACCGCATCCGGGAGGGGGAGCAATCAGCCCCAGCATTTT. The encoded protein is CASSTASGRGSNQPQHF.

The V gene is TRBV9, the J gene TRBJ2-1; a possible D gene is TRBD1 (5 bases). The CDR3 totals 15 residues. V was trimmed by 1 base and J by 1 base, leaving 9 bases between them. Germline CDR1 and CDR2: SGDLS and YYNGEE. DNA of the CDR3: TGTGCCAGCAGCGTAAGGACACAATCCTACAATGAGCAGTTCTTC. It codes for CASSVRTQSYNEQFF.

This clone occurred a few times. The gene calls are TRBV14 and TRBJ2-3; D is undetermined. Trimming took off 6 bases at V and 2 bases at J, with 9 bases between the two ends. The CDR3 spans 13 residues. In germline, CDR1 is SGHDN, CDR2 FVKESK. In nucleotides, the CDR3 is TGTGCCAGCAGGAGGCAGAACACAGATACGCAGTATTTT. Amino acid sequence: CASRRQNTDTQYF.

This clone came up a few times. The chain combines TRBV2 with TRBJ2-7, with 7 bases lining up with TRBD2. The trim removed 8 bases at V and 7 bases at J, leaving 17 bases unmatched. The CDR3 extends over 15 amino acids. Per germline, CDR1 SNHLY and CDR2 FYNNEI. The CDR3 region has the DNA TGTGCCAGCGGGGGGACTACTACTCGCTCCGGGGAGCAGTACTTC. This sequence encodes CASGGTTTRSGEQYF. Supplemented by reference TRBV2 and TRBJ2-7, the full variable domain reads EPEVTQTPSHQVTQMGQEVILRCVPISNHLYFYWYRQILGQKVEFLVSFYNNEISEKSEIFDDQFSVERPDGSNFTLKIRSTKLEDSAMYFCASGGTTTRSGEQYFGPGTRLTVT.

The chain joins TRBV20-1 to TRBJ2-5; the D gene is possibly TRBD1 (6 bases). The V and J ends lost 7 bases and 2 bases respectively, with 8 bases between them. Germline V gene sequence: CDR1 DFQATT, CDR2 SNEGSKA (reference sequence). There are 11 residues in the CDR3. This CDR3 is CSGDRQETQYF. The CDR3 DNA reads TGCAGTGGAGACAGGCAAGAGACCCAGTACTTC.

The chain joins TRBV7-9 to TRBJ2-1, with a weak D call TRBD2 (5 bases). In germline, CDR1 is SEHNR, CDR2 FQNEAQ (reference sequence). The CDR3 is 16 amino acids. Trimming removed 3 bases at V and 12 bases at J, with 24 bases between. For the CDR3, the DNA is TGTGCCAGCAGCTTTGAGGGAAGGGCCGCCCAAGTCGGGCAGTTCTTC. It encodes CASSFEGRAAQVGQFF.

This clone has a single count. Mismatch with germline at one junction end may stem from a read error. The chain recombines TRBV7-7 with TRBJ2-1; TRBD1 matches at 9 bases. Germline lookup yields CDR1 SSHAT and CDR2 FNYEAQ (reference sequence). CDR3 length equals 15 residues. The DNA of the CDR3 is TGTGCTAGCAGCGCCGGGACAGGGAGTGGAAATGAGCAGTTCTTC. Protein: CASSAGTGSGNEQFF.

The chain couples TRBV6-1 to TRBJ2-1; 8 bases agree with TRBD1. From germline, CDR1 is MNHNS and CDR2 SASEGT. With V trimmed by 8 bases and J by 7 bases, 7 bases remained unmatched. The CDR3 spans 13 residues. CDR3 protein: CASDLQGGNEQFF. CDR3 sequence (DNA): TGTGCCAGCGATTTACAGGGGGGAAATGAGCAGTTCTTC.

The CDR3, as DNA: TGTGCCAGCGGAACAAATGCGGGGAACACTGAAGCTTTCTTT. Encoded protein: CASGTNAGNTEAFF. This sequence joins TRBV28 and TRBJ1-1; no definite D call. The ends were cut back, 8 bases at V and 1 base at J, with 14 bases in the middle. Germline-derived CDR1 and CDR2 are MDHEN and SYDVKM. The CDR3 covers 14 residues.

This chain links TRBV21-1 with TRBJ2-5; TRBD1, the table's D call, was not compared with the DNA. TRBV21-1 is classified as a pseudogene. This CDR3 contains 16 residues. CDR3 nucleotides: TGTGCCAGCAGCAGACCGGGACAGGGAAGCCGGGAGACCCAGTACTTC. This sequence encodes CASSRPGQGSRETQYF.

This clone was seen only a few times. V gene TRBV30 combines with J gene TRBJ1-1; D unclear. Germline assignment: CDR1 GTSNPN and CDR2 SVGIG (reference sequence). The CDR3 is 14 amino acids. V was cut by 1 base and J by 5 bases, with 14 bases left in between. Here the CDR3 DNA reads TGTGCCTGGAGTGAGGGCAGCTTGGAGACTGAAGCTTTCTTT. Translation: CAWSEGSLETEAFF.

The genes are TRBV4-3 and TRBJ2-3, with 7 bases lining up with TRBD2. CDR1 is LGHNA, CDR2 YSLEER, per germline. This CDR3 has 16 amino acids. The V segment lost 4 bases and the J segment 4 bases; nucleotides outside the gene matches: 11. CDR3 region: CASSRRTSREADTQYF. CDR3 in DNA: TGCGCCAGCAGCCGACGGACATCCCGGGAGGCAGATACGCAGTATTTT.

This clone was detected only once. CDR3 region: CASSLVIRDSNQPQHF. DNA of the CDR3: TGTGCCAGCAGCCTCGTGATCCGGGATAGCAATCAGCCCCAGCATTTT. J is TRBJ1-5 and V is TRBV5-8; D gene uncertain. This CDR3 contains 16 residues. V was shortened by 4 bases and J by 0 bases, with 14 bases between the two germline ends. Per germline, CDR1 SGHTS and CDR2 YDEGEE.

The V call is TRBV6-5, the J call TRBJ1-2; the D gene is possibly TRBD1 (5 bases). The V and J ends lost 5 bases and 13 bases respectively, with 11 bases between them. Per germline, CDR1 MNHEY and CDR2 SVGAGI. CDR3 size: 10 residues. CDR3 region: CASSRTNPTF. Written as DNA, the CDR3 is TGTGCCAGCAGTAGGACAAACCCCACCTTC.

The CDR3: CASREGAYEQYF. The CDR3 nucleotides are TGCGCCAGCAGAGAGGGGGCTTACGAGCAGTACTTC. V usage is TRBV5-1 and J usage is TRBJ2-7; 7 bases fit TRBD1. The CDR3 loop spans 12 amino acids. V shed 5 bases, J shed 4 bases, and the junction held 3 bases outside the gene matches. Germline CDR1 is SGHRS and CDR2 is YFSETQ.